This T cell receptor (beta chain) was recorded in a study of response to subunit inactivated influenza vaccine. CDR3 size: 14 residues. Germline V lookup: CDR1 SGHDN, CDR2 FVKESK. Turning to this clonotype: The junction shows a germline mismatch at one end, possibly a read error.

TCRdb recomputed calls from the RT-PCR reads with MiXCR, one row per CDR3 protein. The table includes some 520,000 distinct CDR3 sequences, approximately 15% detected once. The source is a man between 50 and 75 years old who received an inactivated influenza vaccine. V usage is TRBV14 and J usage is TRBJ2-1, with 9 positions matching TRBD2. The specimen comprised CD4+ T cells sorted from PBMCs, sampled roughly 24 months after vaccination. Written as DNA, the CDR3 is TGTGCCAGCAACCAACTAGCGGGCGACAATGAGCAGTTCTTC. Residues: CASNQLAGDNEQFF.